Below, 27 T cell receptor beta chains from the same sample are listed, as sequenced in a study of vaccination and CD4 T cells after COVID-19. No antigens are known for them. Indicated treatment: roughly 11-day PBMC culture with coronavirus spike peptide pools or control peptides (ViraFEST assay). Sequenced with the Oncomine TCR Beta short-read assay was DNA taken from cultured CD4+ T cells. TCRdb used MiXCR to reprocess the PCR reads, holding one entry per CDR3 protein. The sample yields around 19,000 distinct CDR3 sequences, 48% seen once. Material: CD4+ T cells from blood, cultured in vitro. The receptor set was obtained from a human donor who had recovered from COVID-19.

V usage is TRBV20-1 and J usage is TRBJ1-5; TRBD1 might be the D (5 bases). Trimming removed 0 bases at V and 0 bases at J, with 9 bases between. The germline V gene encodes CDR1 DFQATT and CDR2 SNEGSKA (reference sequence). This CDR3 is built from 15 residues. Here the CDR3 reads CSARDRGISNQPQHF. CDR3 DNA sequence: TGCAGTGCTAGAGATCGGGGGATTAGCAATCAGCCCCAGCATTTT.

The rearrangement links TRBV11-3 to TRBJ1-1; 7 bases are a match to TRBD1. Germline lookup yields CDR1 SGHNT and CDR2 YENEEA. The CDR3 is 13 residues long. Trimming cost V 7 bases and J 7 bases; bases outside gene matches: 9. CDR3 sequence: CASTAETGNEAFF. CDR3 nucleotide sequence: TGTGCCAGCACTGCCGAGACAGGGAATGAAGCTTTCTTT.

The V call is TRBV27, the J call TRBJ1-2; 7 bases match TRBD1. The CDR3 has 14 residues. Germline lookup yields CDR1 MNHEY and CDR2 SMNVEV (reference sequence). V dropped 6 bases and J dropped 5; count of bases not matched to a gene: 9. The CDR3 reads CASSRQGRAYGYTF. Written as DNA, the CDR3 is TGTGCCAGCAGCCGACAGGGCCGGGCATATGGCTACACCTTC.

The gene calls are TRBV20-1 and TRBJ1-3; no reliable D call. The V and J ends lost 3 bases and 4 bases respectively, with 10 bases between them. The germline V gene encodes CDR1 DFQATT and CDR2 SNEGSKA (reference sequence). The CDR3 contains 13 residues. The CDR3 sequence is CSASGPGGNTIYF. DNA for the CDR3: TGCAGTGCTAGCGGACCGGGAGGAAACACCATATATTTT.

This clonotype was detected a few times. CDR3 protein: CASSLSRGTRNQPQHF. The CDR3 nucleotides read TGTGCCAGCAGTTTGTCTAGGGGGACTCGGAATCAGCCCCAGCATTTT. The chain carries TRBV28 and TRBJ1-5; possibly TRBD1 for D (6 bases). Germline CDR1 and CDR2: MDHEN and SYDVKM. V was pared by 3 bases and J by 4 bases, with 16 bases between. The CDR3 loop spans 16 amino acids.

The genes are TRBV7-3 and TRBJ2-3; TRBD2 aligns across 10 bases. The CDR3 runs 16 residues. Germline CDR1 and CDR2: SGHTA and FQGTGA. V lost 4 bases, J lost 2 bases, and 6 bases stayed unmatched. CDR3: CASSSELAGYTDTQYF. For the CDR3, the DNA is TGTGCCAGCAGCTCTGAACTAGCGGGGTACACAGATACGCAGTATTTT.

V usage is TRBV27 and J usage is TRBJ1-2; D gene uncertain. Trimming removed 4 bases at V and 2 bases at J, with 17 bases between. This CDR3 contains 16 residues. The germline CDR1 and CDR2 sequences are MNHEY and SMNVEV (reference sequence). The CDR3 loop is CASSSPGLSPNYGYTF. The CDR3 nucleotides are TGTGCCAGCAGTTCCCCCGGTCTCTCTCCCAACTATGGCTACACCTTC.

The CDR3 nucleotides are TGTGCCTGGAGTGTATTAGATAACACTGAAGCTTTCTTT. Translated, it gives CAWSVLDNTEAFF. V gene TRBV30 combines with J gene TRBJ1-1; D unclear. Per germline, CDR1 GTSNPN and CDR2 SVGIG (reference sequence). The length of the CDR3 is 13 residues. Trimming removed 0 bases at V and 2 bases at J, with 7 bases between. Filled out from reference TRBV30 and TRBJ1-1, the complete variable domain reads SQTIHQWPATLVQPVGSPLSLECTVEGTSNPNLYWYRQAAGRGLQLLFYSVGIGQISSEVPQNLSASRPQDRQFILSSKKLLLSDSGFYLCAWSVLDNTEAFFGQGTRLTVV.

Only one count was recorded for this clonotype. This CDR3 is CASSFFPQTDYEQYF. CDR3 sequence (DNA): TGTGCCAGCAGCTTTTTCCCACAGACCGACTACGAGCAGTACTTC. The chain uses TRBV7-2 and TRBJ2-7; no reliable D call. Germline CDR1 is SGHTA and CDR2 is FQGNSA. The CDR3 sequence is 15 residues long. Trimming shortened V by 3 bases and J by 3 bases, and 15 bases separated the two germline ends. Full variable domain (missing parts from reference TRBV7-2 and TRBJ2-7): GAGVSQSPSNKVTEKGKDVELRCDPISGHTALYWYRQSLGQGLEFLIYFQGNSAPDKSGLPSDRFSAERTGGSVSTLTIQRTQQEDSAVYLCASSFFPQTDYEQYFGPGTRLTVT.

The rearrangement links TRBV24-1 to TRBJ2-3; D is possibly TRBD1 (5 bases). The CDR3 has 13 residues. Per germline, CDR1 KGHDR and CDR2 SFDVKD. V lost 7 bases and J lost 2, with 9 bases in between. CDR3 loop: CATRGRVTDTQYF. DNA for the CDR3: TGTGCCACCAGGGGCAGGGTCACAGATACGCAGTATTTT.

The chain is built from TRBV2 and TRBJ1-6; possible D gene TRBD1, 5 bases. The CDR3 is 16 amino acids. Germline V gives CDR1 SNHLY, CDR2 FYNNEI. Trimming took off 7 bases at V and 7 bases at J, with 20 bases between the two ends. The CDR3 reads CASTPWGGASNSPLHF. The CDR3 bases are TGTGCCAGCACCCCGTGGGGGGGTGCCTCCAATTCACCCCTCCACTTT.

The V call is TRBV28, the J call TRBJ1-5; TRBD1 matches 9 bases. Germline V lookup: CDR1 MDHEN, CDR2 SYDVKM. This CDR3 has 17 amino acids. V was pared by 4 bases and J by 2 bases, with 9 bases of the junction left unmatched. The CDR3 nucleotides are TGTGCCAGCAGTTCCGGGACAGGGAGCATTGGCAATCAGCCCCAGCATTTT. Its translation is CASSSGTGSIGNQPQHF. Based on the CDR3 plus reference TRBV28 and TRBJ1-5, the full variable domain is DVKVTQSSRYLVKRTGEKVFLECVQDMDHENMFWYRQDPGLGLRLIYFSYDVKMKEKGDIPEGYSVSREKKERFSLILESASTNQTSMYLCASSSGTGSIGNQPQHFGDGTRLSIL.

V gene TRBV12-3 or TRBV12-4 combines with J gene TRBJ2-7; 9 bases map to TRBD1. The CDR3 covers 14 residues. The ends lost 4 bases at V and 2 bases at J; junction bases unmatched: 3. The DNA of the CDR3 is TGTGCCAGCAGTTCCGGGACAGGGACCTACGAGCAGTACTTC. It yields the protein CASSSGTGTYEQYF.

A note on this clonotype: One end of the junction fails to match germline, which may point to a read error. This chain links TRBV20-1 with TRBJ1-2; D is unclear. This CDR3 contains 13 residues. CDR1 and CDR2 (germline): DFQATT, SNEGSKA (reference sequence). The CDR3 DNA sequence: TGCGGTGCTAGAGATGGACGAATAGGAGGCTACACCTTC. Translation: CGARDGRIGGYTF.

This clonotype was seen a handful of times. V is TRBV28 and J is TRBJ1-2; 10 nucleotides agree with TRBD1. The CDR3 covers 14 residues. Germline assignment: CDR1 MDHEN and CDR2 SYDVKM. The junction had 12 bases not matched to a gene; V was cut back by 6 bases and J by 11 bases. The CDR3 region has the DNA TGTGCCAGCAGCCCCGGGACAGGGGTTGTTGGGTACACCTTC. Its protein product is CASSPGTGVVGYTF.

V and J are TRBV27 and TRBJ2-3; 7 bases map to TRBD2. Germline V gives CDR1 MNHEY, CDR2 SMNVEV (reference sequence). V lost 5 bases and J lost 0; bases outside the gene matches: 5. CDR3 length: 15 residues. CDR3 DNA sequence: TGTGCCAGCAGTAAAACTAGCGAAAGCACAGATACGCAGTATTTT. Residues: CASSKTSESTDTQYF.

This clonotype has more than one count but fewer than ten. The chain links TRBV6-2 or TRBV6-3 to TRBJ2-7; TRBD2 agrees at 11 bases. Germline loops: CDR1 MNHEY, CDR2 SVGEGT. This CDR3 has 16 amino acids. With V trimmed by 6 bases and J by 1 base, 8 bases remained unmatched. CDR3: CASRAWASGRSYEQYF. CDR3 nucleotides: TGTGCCAGCAGGGCCTGGGCTAGCGGGAGGTCCTACGAGCAGTACTTC.

The chain joins TRBV12-3 or TRBV12-4 to TRBJ1-5, with D unresolved. Trimming stripped 2 bases from V and 3 bases from J, with 2 bases between. This CDR3 spans 12 amino acids. CDR3 loop: CASSLINQPQHF. DNA for the CDR3: TGTGCCAGCAGTTTAATCAATCAGCCCCAGCATTTT.

This clonotype was observed a few times. This chain links TRBV24-1 with TRBJ1-1; 7 bases fit TRBD1. The length of the CDR3 is 15 residues. The V and J ends lost 4 bases and 5 bases, in that order; junction bases with no gene match: 9. Per germline, CDR1 KGHDR and CDR2 SFDVKD. Here the CDR3 reads CATSEGRGLSTEAFF. CDR3 bases: TGTGCCACCAGTGAAGGTAGGGGGCTTTCTACTGAAGCTTTCTTT.

The rearrangement uses TRBV20-1 and TRBJ2-5; maybe TRBD1 (5 bases). The germline V gene has CDR1 DFQATT and CDR2 SNEGSKA (reference sequence). This CDR3 contains 15 residues. V lost 0 bases and J 0 bases, leaving 11 bases between the germline ends. This chain's CDR3 is CSARDVAGYQETQYF. As DNA, the CDR3 is TGCAGTGCTAGAGATGTGGCAGGGTACCAAGAGACCCAGTACTTC.

This clonotype was observed a few times. The chain couples TRBV20-1 to TRBJ2-7; 7 bases line up with TRBD2. CDR3 size: 15 residues. The trim removed 5 bases at V and 1 base at J, leaving 11 bases unmatched. Germline CDR1 and CDR2: DFQATT and SNEGSKA (reference sequence). In DNA form, the CDR3 reads TGCAGTGCTGCCTATGTGGGAGGGCGGTCCTACGAGCAGTACTTC. The encoded protein is CSAAYVGGRSYEQYF.

This clonotype was seen a single time. J is TRBJ2-7 and V is TRBV6-1, with 7 bases lining up with TRBD2. Germline-derived CDR1 and CDR2 are MNHNS and SASEGT. This CDR3 comprises 15 residues. V shed 2 bases and J 7 bases; nucleotides not matched to a gene: 11. The CDR3 loop is CASSEYGLAAGEQYF. CDR3 sequence (DNA): TGTGCCAGCAGTGAATACGGCCTAGCGGCGGGAGAGCAGTACTTC.

The rearrangement links TRBV27 to TRBJ2-1, with D hard to call. V was cut by 6 bases and J by 4 bases, with 10 bases left in between. Germline lookup yields CDR1 MNHEY and CDR2 SMNVEV (reference sequence). The CDR3 is made up of 13 amino acids. The CDR3 nucleotides read TGTGCCAGCAGGATACTGGGGTACAATGAGCAGTTCTTC. Its translation is CASRILGYNEQFF.

V is TRBV29-1 and J is TRBJ2-1; 8 bases match TRBD2. CDR3 size: 16 residues. The germline V gene encodes CDR1 SQVTM and CDR2 ANQGSEA. Trimming took 7 bases from V and 5 from J; bases not matched to a gene: 16. The CDR3 sequence is CSAGEPAAGVHNEQFF. CDR3 bases: TGCAGCGCGGGGGAGCCTGCAGCGGGAGTCCACAATGAGCAGTTCTTC.

The genes are TRBV7-3 and TRBJ2-1; the match to TRBD2 covers 8 bases. This CDR3 contains 14 residues. Germline loops: CDR1 SGHTA, CDR2 FQGTGA. The trim removed 4 bases at V and 12 bases at J, leaving 11 bases unmatched. This CDR3 reads CASSSDTSGGAQFF. The CDR3 nucleotides read TGTGCCAGCAGCTCTGATACTAGCGGTGGCGCGCAGTTCTTC.

Details on this clonotype: This CDR3 is missing its conserved last phenylalanine or tryptophan, likely due to a read error. The chain employs TRBV20-1 and TRBJ2-5; 15 nucleotides line up with TRBD2. The J segment lost 2 bases and the V segment lost 6 bases, leaving 4 bases of the junction unmatched. The CDR3 contains 15 residues. The germline V gene encodes CDR1 DFQATT and CDR2 SNEGSKA (reference sequence). DNA for the CDR3: TGCAGTGCGGGACTAGCGGGAGGAACACAAGAGACCCAGTACATC. It translates to CSAGLAGGTQETQYI.

The V call is TRBV7-9, the J call TRBJ2-7; TRBD1 aligns across 12 bases. Germline-derived CDR1 and CDR2 are SEHNR and FQNEAQ (reference sequence). The CDR3 spans 16 residues. The trim removed 3 bases at V and 5 bases at J, leaving 8 bases unmatched. The CDR3 here is CASSLLVGQGAHEQYF. As DNA, the CDR3 is TGTGCCAGCAGCTTGTTAGTGGGACAGGGGGCTCACGAGCAGTACTTC. Variable domain in full (rest from reference TRBV7-9 and TRBJ2-7): DTGVSQNPRHKITKRGQNVTFRCDPISEHNRLYWYRQTLGQGPEFLTYFQNEAQLEKSRLLSDRFSAERPKGSFSTLEIQRTEQGDSAMYLCASSLLVGQGAHEQYFGPGTRLTVT.